These T cell receptor beta chains were read from a single sample in a study of blood T cell repertoires in COVID-19. The table came from immunoSEQ multiplex PCR; TCRdb's copy has only in-frame clones and leaves some out. There are about 87,000 clones in the sample; 85% to 90% occur only once, and more than 4% lies in the top ten. The sequencing sample was made of peripheral blood. The receptors shown here come from a man aged 40-55 years with acute or convalescent COVID-19. CDR3s leave out the opening cysteine and the closing phenylalanine or tryptophan. Where a row states a size, it is once, few, many or the class of an expanded clone; other rows omit it.

>TRBV11-2|17|.|TRBJ1-5
ASSLDKLGTGSINQPQH
>TRBV20-1|14|.|TRBJ1-1
SASTGQGPWYTEAF
>TRBV5-1|14|.|TRBJ2-1
ASSRKDRGIYNEQF
>TRBV4-1|13|few|TRBJ1-2
ASSQDHDRANGYT
>TRBV19|10|.|TRBJ2-7
ASSIWEDEQY
>TRBV6-2/TRBV6-3|14|.|TRBJ2-1
ASSYPTGSSYNEQF
>TRBV5-1|14|.|TRBJ2-7
ASSLAGQGVTYEQY
>TRBV3-1/TRBV3-2|12|.|TRBJ2-5
ASSHGQPQETQY
>TRBV5-5|13|.|TRBJ1-3
ASSLEPVTGNTIY
>TRBV11-2|13|.|TRBJ2-1
ASRRAGSSYNEQF
>TRBV29-1|10|.|TRBJ1-2
SVELDSYGYT
>TRBV14|12|.|TRBJ1-1
ASSQDGTFTEAF
>TRBV2|17|.|TRBJ1-5
ASSEGREGWTHSNQPQH
>TRBV7-9|14|few|TRBJ2-5
ASSLGGQGGPETQY
>TRBV7-2|14|.|TRBJ2-1
ASSLSRTGARNEQF